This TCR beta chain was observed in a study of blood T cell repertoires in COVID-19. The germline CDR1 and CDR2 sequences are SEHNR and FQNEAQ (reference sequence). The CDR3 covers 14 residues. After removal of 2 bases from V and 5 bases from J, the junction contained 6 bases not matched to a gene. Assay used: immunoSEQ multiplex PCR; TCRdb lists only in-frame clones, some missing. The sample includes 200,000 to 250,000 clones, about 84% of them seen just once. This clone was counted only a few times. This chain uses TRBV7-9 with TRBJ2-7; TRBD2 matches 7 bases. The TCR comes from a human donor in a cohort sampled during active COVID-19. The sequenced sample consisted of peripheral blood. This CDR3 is CASSLMGGFNEQYF. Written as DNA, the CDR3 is TGTGCCAGCAGCTTAATGGGGGGGTTTAACGAGCAGTACTTC. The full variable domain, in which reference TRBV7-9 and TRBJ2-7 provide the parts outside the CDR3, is DTGVSQNPRHKITKRGQNVTFRCDPISEHNRLYWYRQTLGQGPEFLTYFQNEAQLEKSRLLSDRFSAERPKGSFSTLEIQRTEQGDSAMYLCASSLMGGFNEQYFGPGTRLTVT.